What follows is one T cell receptor (beta chain) and its context. Its antigen target is currently unknown. Per-nucleotide qualities are absent, and no much larger clonotype sits a single base away. This sample was included in a study of T cell responses to AZD1222 COVID-19 vaccine (dated by TCRdb to the early 2020s). Notes on the research overall: A total of over 230 trial participants underwent TCR sequencing, of whom 200 to 220 received two doses of AZD1222 and 26 received two doses of the MenACWY control vaccine. Trial participants were enrolled by age into 18-55, 56-69 and 70-plus year subgroups, with roughly 150, 30 and 60 TCR-sequenced participants respectively. Broad study findings and their caveats: Participants were mostly white British and included more females than males, and it was suggested by the authors that clonal diversity may have been underestimated. The 56-69-year group was small, and its depth increase did not reach significance, likely because of low power. The vaccine-associated CD4 TCRs covered the entire spike protein, and the dominant responses fell in regions 160-218 and 743-854. Because no samples from the day 14 peak response were available, repertoires could be characterized only after the peak T cell response. Nearly half of unique spike-specific TCRs reportedly recognized epitopes outside regions mutated in the B.1.351 and B.1.1.7 variants. Spike-specific TCR breadth and depth rose significantly after two AZD1222 doses compared with day 0 and with MenACWY recipients. Conclusions about previously exposed vaccinees are limited, since just six or seven AZD1222 recipients were seropositive for SARS-CoV-2 at baseline.

V is trimmed back by 5 bases and J by 3 bases, and the junction contains 8 bases that no gene match accounts for. The CDR3 runs 15 amino acids, cysteine and phenylalanine included. The sequence is cut down to CDR3 DNA, 45 bases in frame from base 1. CDR1 and CDR2, per the germline V gene, are MNHEY and SVGAGI. The CDR3 regions of human TCRbeta chains were subjected to immunosequencing. The original pipeline was this. TCRs in the repertoires were matched against a reference library of SARS-CoV-2-specific TCRs that had been generated with the MIRA antigen-specificity platform. Breadth was defined as the fraction of unique TCRs that were SARS-CoV-2-associated. Depth was defined as the fraction of total T cells that were SARS-CoV-2-associated. Each spike-specific TCR was assigned to its reactive spike region and to a CD4 or CD8 class using the MIRA data. Log10-transformed breadth and depth values were compared by one-way ANOVA with Sidak's multiple comparisons tests. TCRdb stores this immuneACCESS table with in-frame sequences only. Part of the clones is absent; in the studies checked, under half of the shortfall reflects unresolved V genes, and no reason is known for the rest. Clone size and V and J calls were adopted from that table, with D and trimming inferred from the DNA. The sample table shows 250,000 to 300,000 clones, and approximately 94% are seen once. The ten largest clones add up to 0.55% of the sample.

The time point label on this specimen signifies: about 28 days (+/-7) after the second vaccine dose. AZD1222 recipients given second doses at about 4 weeks or at about 12 weeks were pooled, since spike-specific TCR depth and breadth were not found to differ between the two schedules. Vaccinee samples came from UK trials COV001 and COV002, including a single-blind randomized controlled phase 2/3 trial of AZD1222 (ChAdOx1 nCoV-19) in healthy adults. Trial participant PBMC samples were collected at day 0 and day 28 after the second dose for TCRbeta chain sequencing. This TCR came from an adult who received the AZD1222 COVID-19 vaccine. The receptor chain draws on TRBV6-5 and TRBJ2-7, and 9 junctional nucleotides match TRBD2. The source was peripheral blood, collected 28 days after the second AZD1222 dose. For the CDR3, the sequence is CASSRPAGGHYEQYF. The DNA reads TGTGCCAGCAGTCGACCCGCGGGGGGGCACTACGAGCAGTACTTC.